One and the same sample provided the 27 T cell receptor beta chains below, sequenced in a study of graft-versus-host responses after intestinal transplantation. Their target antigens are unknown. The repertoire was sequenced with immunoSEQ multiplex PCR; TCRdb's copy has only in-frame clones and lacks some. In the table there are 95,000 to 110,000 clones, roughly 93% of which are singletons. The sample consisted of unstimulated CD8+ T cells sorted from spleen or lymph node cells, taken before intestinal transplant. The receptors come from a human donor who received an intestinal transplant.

In DNA, the CDR3 is TGTGCCAGTAGTCCCCAGGCAGGGTCTGCTGGCAATTCACCCCTCCACTTT. Its protein product is CASSPQAGSAGNSPLHF. This rearrangement joins TRBV19 to TRBJ1-6, with D maybe TRBD1 (5 bases). The CDR3 length is 17 residues. Deletions cut 5 bases from V and 7 bases from J, with 21 bases between. Germline V gene sequence: CDR1 LNHDA, CDR2 SQIVND (reference sequence).

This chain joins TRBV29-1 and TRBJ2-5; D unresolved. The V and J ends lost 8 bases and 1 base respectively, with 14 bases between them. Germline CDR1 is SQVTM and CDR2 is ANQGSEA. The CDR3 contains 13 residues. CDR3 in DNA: TGCAGCACTCGGTACTCCATCCAAGAGACCCAGTACTTC. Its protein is CSTRYSIQETQYF.

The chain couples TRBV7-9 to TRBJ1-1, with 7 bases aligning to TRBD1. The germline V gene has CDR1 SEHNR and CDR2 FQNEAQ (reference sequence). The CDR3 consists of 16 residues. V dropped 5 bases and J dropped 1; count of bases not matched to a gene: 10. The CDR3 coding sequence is TGTGCCAGCAGCCCTCCGGGACAGTATCCGAACACTGAAGCTTTCTTT. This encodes CASSPPGQYPNTEAFF. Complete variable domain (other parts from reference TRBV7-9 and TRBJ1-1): DTGVSQNPRHKITKRGQNVTFRCDPISEHNRLYWYRQTLGQGPEFLTYFQNEAQLEKSRLLSDRFSAERPKGSFSTLEIQRTEQGDSAMYLCASSPPGQYPNTEAFFGQGTRLTVV.

The CDR3 DNA is TGTGCCAGCAGCGGCCCTAGCGGGGCGAACACCGGGGAGCTGTTTTTT. This gives the protein CASSGPSGANTGELFF. V gene TRBV9 combines with J gene TRBJ2-2; 9 nucleotides match TRBD2. The junction had 3 bases not matched to a gene; V was cut back by 3 bases and J by 0 bases. Germline V gene sequence: CDR1 SGDLS, CDR2 YYNGEE. The CDR3 is made up of 16 amino acids.

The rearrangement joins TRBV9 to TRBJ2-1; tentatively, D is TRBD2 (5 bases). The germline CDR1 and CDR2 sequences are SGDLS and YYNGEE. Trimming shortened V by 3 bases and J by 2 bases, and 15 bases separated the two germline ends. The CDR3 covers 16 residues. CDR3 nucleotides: TGTGCCAGCAGCGCGCCAGTTTCGACTACCTACAATGAGCAGTTCTTC. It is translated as CASSAPVSTTYNEQFF.

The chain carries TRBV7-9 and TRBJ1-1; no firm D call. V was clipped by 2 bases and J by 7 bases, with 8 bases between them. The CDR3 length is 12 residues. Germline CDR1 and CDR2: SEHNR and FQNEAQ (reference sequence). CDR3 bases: TGTGCCAGCAGCTTAACGGGGATTGAAGCTTTCTTT. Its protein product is CASSLTGIEAFF.

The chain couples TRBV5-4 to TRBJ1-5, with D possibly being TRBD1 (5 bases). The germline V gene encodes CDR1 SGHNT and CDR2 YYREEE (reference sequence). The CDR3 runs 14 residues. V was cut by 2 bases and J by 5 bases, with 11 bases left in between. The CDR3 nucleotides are TGTGCCAGCAGCTTCGGAACGGGGGATCAGCCCCAGCATTTT. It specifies CASSFGTGDQPQHF.

This CDR3 is CASSYPGTTQETQYF. Here the CDR3 DNA reads TGTGCCAGCAGTTACCCCGGGACTACTCAAGAGACCCAGTACTTC. The genes are TRBV6-6 and TRBJ2-5, with 7 bases fitting TRBD2. Per the germline V gene, CDR1 is MNHNY and CDR2 is SVGAGI (reference sequence). The V gene end was trimmed by 2 bases and the J gene end by 2 bases; junction bases not matched to a gene: 5. The CDR3 sequence is 15 residues long.

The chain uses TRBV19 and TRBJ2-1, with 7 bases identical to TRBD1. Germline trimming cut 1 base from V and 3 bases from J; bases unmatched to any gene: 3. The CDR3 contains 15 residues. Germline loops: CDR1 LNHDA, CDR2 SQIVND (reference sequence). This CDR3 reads CASSIGQGNYNEQFF. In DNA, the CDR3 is TGTGCCAGTAGTATAGGACAGGGAAACTACAATGAGCAGTTCTTC.

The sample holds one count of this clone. The CDR3 loop reads CASSLVDRGTEAFF. CDR3 in DNA: TGTGCCAGCAGCTTAGTAGACAGGGGCACTGAAGCTTTCTTT. The genes are TRBV7-2 and TRBJ1-1; 8 bases map to TRBD1. CDR1 and CDR2 (germline): SGHTA, FQGNSA. V was pared by 1 base and J by 4 bases, with 2 bases of the junction left unmatched. CDR3 size: 14 residues.

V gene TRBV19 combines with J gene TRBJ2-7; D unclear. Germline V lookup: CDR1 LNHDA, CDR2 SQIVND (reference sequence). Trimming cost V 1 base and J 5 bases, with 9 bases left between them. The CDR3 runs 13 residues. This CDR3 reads CASSIVGVDEQYF. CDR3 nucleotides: TGTGCCAGTAGTATAGTTGGCGTTGACGAGCAGTACTTC.

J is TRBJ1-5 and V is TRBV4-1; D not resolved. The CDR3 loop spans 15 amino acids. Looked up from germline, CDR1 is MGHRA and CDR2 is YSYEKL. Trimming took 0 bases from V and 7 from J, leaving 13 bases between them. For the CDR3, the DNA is TGCGCCAGCAGCCAAGATTCTGGGGTTGGGCAGCCCCAGCATTTT. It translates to CASSQDSGVGQPQHF.

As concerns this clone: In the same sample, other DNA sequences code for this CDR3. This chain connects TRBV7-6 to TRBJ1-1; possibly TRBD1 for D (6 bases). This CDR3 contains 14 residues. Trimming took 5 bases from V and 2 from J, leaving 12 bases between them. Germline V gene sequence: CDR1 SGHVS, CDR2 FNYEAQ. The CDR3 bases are TGTGCCAGCAGCCTAGGAGGGGGAAACACTGAAGCTTTCTTT. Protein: CASSLGGGNTEAFF.

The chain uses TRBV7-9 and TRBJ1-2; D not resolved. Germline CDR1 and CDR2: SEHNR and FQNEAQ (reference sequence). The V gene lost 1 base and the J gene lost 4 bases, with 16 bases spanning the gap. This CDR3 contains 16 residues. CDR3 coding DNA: TGTGCCAGCAGCTTAGTGGCAGCCCTGGGCAGCTATGGCTACACCTTC. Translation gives CASSLVAALGSYGYTF.

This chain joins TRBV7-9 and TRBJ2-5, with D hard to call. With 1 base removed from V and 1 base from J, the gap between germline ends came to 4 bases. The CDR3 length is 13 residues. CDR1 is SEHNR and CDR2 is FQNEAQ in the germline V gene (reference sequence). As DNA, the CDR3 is TGTGCCAGCAGCTTAGTGGGCCAAGAGACCCAGTACTTC. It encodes CASSLVGQETQYF. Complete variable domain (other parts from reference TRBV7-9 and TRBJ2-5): DTGVSQNPRHKITKRGQNVTFRCDPISEHNRLYWYRQTLGQGPEFLTYFQNEAQLEKSRLLSDRFSAERPKGSFSTLEIQRTEQGDSAMYLCASSLVGQETQYFGPGTRLLVL.

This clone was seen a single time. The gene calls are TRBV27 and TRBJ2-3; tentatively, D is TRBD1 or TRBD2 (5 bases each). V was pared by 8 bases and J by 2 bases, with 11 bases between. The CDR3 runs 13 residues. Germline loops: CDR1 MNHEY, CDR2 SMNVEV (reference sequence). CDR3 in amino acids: CASSGTDTDTQYF. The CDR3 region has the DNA TGTGCCAGCTCGGGGACGGACACAGATACGCAGTATTTT.

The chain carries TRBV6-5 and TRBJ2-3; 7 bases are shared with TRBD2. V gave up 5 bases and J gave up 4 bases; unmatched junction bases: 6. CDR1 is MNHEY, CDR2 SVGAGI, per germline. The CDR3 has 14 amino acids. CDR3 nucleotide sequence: TGTGCCAGCAGTAATGGGGGGGTTGCAGATACGCAGTATTTT. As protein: CASSNGGVADTQYF.

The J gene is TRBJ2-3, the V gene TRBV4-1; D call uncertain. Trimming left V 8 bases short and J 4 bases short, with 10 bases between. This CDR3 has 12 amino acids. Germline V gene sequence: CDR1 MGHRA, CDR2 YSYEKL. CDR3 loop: CASGIGADTQYF. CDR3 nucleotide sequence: TGCGCCAGCGGAATTGGGGCAGATACGCAGTATTTT.

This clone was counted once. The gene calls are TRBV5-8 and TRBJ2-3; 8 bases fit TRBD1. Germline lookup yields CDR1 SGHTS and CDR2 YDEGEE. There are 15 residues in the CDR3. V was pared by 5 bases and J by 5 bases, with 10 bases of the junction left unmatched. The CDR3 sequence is CASSSRDRREDTQYF. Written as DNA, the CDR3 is TGTGCCAGCAGTTCACGGGACAGGAGGGAAGATACGCAGTATTTT.

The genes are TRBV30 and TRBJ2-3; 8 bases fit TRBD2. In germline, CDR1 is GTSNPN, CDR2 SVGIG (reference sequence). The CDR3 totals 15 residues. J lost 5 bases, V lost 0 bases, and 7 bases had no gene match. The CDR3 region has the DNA TGTGCCTGGAGTGTGGTAGCGGGGTGGGGAGATACGCAGTATTTT. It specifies CAWSVVAGWGDTQYF.

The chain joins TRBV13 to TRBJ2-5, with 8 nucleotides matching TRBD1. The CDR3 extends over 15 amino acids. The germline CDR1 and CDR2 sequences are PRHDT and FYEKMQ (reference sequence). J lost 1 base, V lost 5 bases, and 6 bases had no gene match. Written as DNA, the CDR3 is TGTGCCAGCAGCAGAAGAGGACAGGGCCAAGAGACCCAGTACTTC. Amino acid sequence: CASSRRGQGQETQYF. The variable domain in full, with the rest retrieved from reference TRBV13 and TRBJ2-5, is AAGVIQSPRHLIKEKRETATLKCYPIPRHDTVYWYQQGPGQDPQFLISFYEKMQSDKGSIPDRFSAQQFSDYHSELNMSSLELGDSALYFCASSRRGQGQETQYFGPGTRLLVL.

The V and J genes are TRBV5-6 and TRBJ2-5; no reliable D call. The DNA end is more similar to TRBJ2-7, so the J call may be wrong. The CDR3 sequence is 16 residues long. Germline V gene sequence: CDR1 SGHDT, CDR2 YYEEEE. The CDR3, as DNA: TGTGCCAGCAGCTTAATAGGGCTCTACGTCTCCTACGAGCAGTACTTC. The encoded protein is CASSLIGLYVSYEQYF.

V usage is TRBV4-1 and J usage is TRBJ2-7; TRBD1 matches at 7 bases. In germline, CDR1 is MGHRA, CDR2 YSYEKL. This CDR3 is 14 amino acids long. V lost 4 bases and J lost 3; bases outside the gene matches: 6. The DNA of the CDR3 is TGCGCCAGCAGCCCACCGGGACAGATCTACGAGCAGTACTTC. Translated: CASSPPGQIYEQYF.

CDR3 region: CASGLYPNTEAFF. The CDR3 nucleotides are TGTGCTAGTGGTTTGTACCCGAACACTGAAGCTTTCTTT. The chain uses TRBV12-5 and TRBJ1-1; D unclear. Per the germline V gene, CDR1 is LGHNT and CDR2 is FRNRAP. The CDR3 totals 13 residues. Trimming shortened V by 2 bases and J by 1 base, and 5 bases separated the two germline ends.

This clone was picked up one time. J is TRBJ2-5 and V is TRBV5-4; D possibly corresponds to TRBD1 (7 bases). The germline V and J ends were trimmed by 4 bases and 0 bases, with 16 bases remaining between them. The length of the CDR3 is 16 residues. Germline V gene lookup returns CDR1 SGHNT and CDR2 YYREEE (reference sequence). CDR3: CASSPPGGGDQETQYF. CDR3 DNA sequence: TGTGCCAGCAGCCCACCAGGGGGAGGAGACCAAGAGACCCAGTACTTC.

As DNA, the CDR3 is TGCGCCAGCAGCCATGTACCTAGTTTGCCAGAGACCCAGTACTTC. This sequence encodes CASSHVPSLPETQYF. The rearrangement joins TRBV5-1 to TRBJ2-5, with D hard to call. This CDR3 is 15 amino acids long. Germline CDR1 and CDR2: SGHRS and YFSETQ. The V end was cut by 4 bases, the J end by 4 bases, with 17 bases between.

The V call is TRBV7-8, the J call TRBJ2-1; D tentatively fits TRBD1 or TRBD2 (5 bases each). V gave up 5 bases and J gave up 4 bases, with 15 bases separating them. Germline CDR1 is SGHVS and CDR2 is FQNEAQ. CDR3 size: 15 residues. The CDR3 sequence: CASSHPGPRYNEQFF. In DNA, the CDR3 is TGTGCCAGCAGCCATCCGGGACCGAGATACAATGAGCAGTTCTTC.